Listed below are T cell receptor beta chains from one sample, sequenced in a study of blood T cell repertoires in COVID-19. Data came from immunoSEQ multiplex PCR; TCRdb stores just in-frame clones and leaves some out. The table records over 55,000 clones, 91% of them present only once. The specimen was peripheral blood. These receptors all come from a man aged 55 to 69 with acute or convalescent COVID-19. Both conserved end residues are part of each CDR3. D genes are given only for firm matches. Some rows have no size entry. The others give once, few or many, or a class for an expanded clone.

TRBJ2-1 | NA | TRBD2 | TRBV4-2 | CASSQLAGGDNEQFF | TGTGCCAGCAGCCAACTAGCGGGAGGGGATAATGAGCAGTTCTTC
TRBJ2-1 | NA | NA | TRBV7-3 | CASSLILSSYNEQFF | TGTGCCAGCAGCTTAATCCTTAGCTCCTACAATGAGCAGTTCTTC
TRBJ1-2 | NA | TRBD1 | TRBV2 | CATRGQGKDGGYTF | TGTGCCACCCGAGGACAGGGGAAAGATGGTGGCTACACCTTC
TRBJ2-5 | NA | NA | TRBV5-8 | CASSFRGLETQYF | TGTGCCAGCAGCTTCCGCGGATTAGAGACCCAGTACTTC
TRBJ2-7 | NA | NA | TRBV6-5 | CASSYYQGSYEQYF | TGTGCCAGCAGTTACTATCAGGGTAGTTACGAGCAGTACTTC
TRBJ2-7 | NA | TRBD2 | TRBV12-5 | CASGRDPAGYYEQYF | TGTGCTAGTGGCCGGGACCCAGCGGGATATTACGAGCAGTACTTC
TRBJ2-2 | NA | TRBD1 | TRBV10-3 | CAISELDRGRTGELFF | TGTGCCATCAGTGAGCTGGACAGGGGGAGGACCGGGGAGCTGTTTTTT
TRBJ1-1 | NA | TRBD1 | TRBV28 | CASRPTTQGLNTEAFF | TGTGCCAGCAGGCCTACCACACAGGGGTTGAACACTGAAGCTTTCTTT
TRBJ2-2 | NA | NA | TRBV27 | CASSLNGIPAGELFF | TGTGCCAGCAGTTTAAACGGGATCCCCGCCGGGGAGCTGTTTTTT
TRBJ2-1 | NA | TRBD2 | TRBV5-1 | CASRGQRDYRHEQFF | TGCGCCAGCAGGGGCCAGCGGGACTATCGGCATGAGCAGTTCTTC
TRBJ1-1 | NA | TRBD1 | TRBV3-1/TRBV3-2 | CASSRRDRGTEAFF | TGTGCCAGCAGCCGCAGAGACAGGGGCACTGAAGCTTTCTTT
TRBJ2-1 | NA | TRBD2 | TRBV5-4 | CASSPRLAAGEQFF | TGTGCCAGCAGCCCCAGACTAGCGGCTGGTGAGCAGTTCTTC
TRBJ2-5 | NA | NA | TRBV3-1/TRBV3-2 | CASSQAGITGSETQYF | TGTGCCAGCAGCCAAGCGGGAATAACAGGGTCAGAGACCCAGTACTTC
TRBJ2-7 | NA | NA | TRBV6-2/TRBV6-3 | CASSSRTVPYEQYF | TGTGCCAGCAGTTCCCGGACAGTCCCCTACGAGCAGTACTTC
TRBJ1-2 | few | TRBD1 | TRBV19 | CASSPTGEGFRRGYTF | TGTGCCAGTAGTCCGACAGGGGAAGGATTCCGACGTGGCTACACCTTC
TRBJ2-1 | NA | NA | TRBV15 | CATSPRQRAEQFF | TGTGCCACCAGCCCACGGCAGCGGGCAGAGCAGTTCTTC
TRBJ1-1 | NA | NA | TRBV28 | CASSPRQVVMNTEAFF | TGTGCCAGCAGTCCGCGACAGGTAGTCATGAACACTGAAGCTTTCTTT
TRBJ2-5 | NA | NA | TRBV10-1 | CASSECGSREETQYF | TGCGCCAGCAGTGAGTGCGGTAGCCGGGAAGAGACCCAGTACTTC
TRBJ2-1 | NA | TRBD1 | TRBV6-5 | CASSSRHRGRNEQFF | TGTGCCAGCAGTTCACGTCACAGGGGCCGCAATGAGCAGTTCTTC
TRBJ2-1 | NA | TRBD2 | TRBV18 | CASSHRGLAGRSYNEQFF | TGTGCCAGCTCACATAGGGGACTAGCGGGCCGCTCCTACAATGAGCAGTTCTTC
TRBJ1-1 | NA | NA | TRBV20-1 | CSASSPRGGNTEAFF | TGCAGTGCTAGTTCGCCACGAGGGGGGAACACTGAAGCTTTCTTT
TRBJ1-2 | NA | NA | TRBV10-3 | CAISGGAYREDGYTF | TGTGCCATCAGTGGTGGGGCCTACCGGGAGGACGGCTACACCTTC
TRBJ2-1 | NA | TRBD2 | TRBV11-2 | CASSSYRSGGAYNEQFF | TGTGCCAGCAGCTCTTACCGTAGCGGGGGCGCCTACAATGAGCAGTTCTTC
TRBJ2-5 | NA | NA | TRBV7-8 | CASSLPGETQYF | TGTGCCAGCAGCTTACCCGGAGAGACCCAGTACTTC
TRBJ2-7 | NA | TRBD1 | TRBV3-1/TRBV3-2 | CASSLRRGRKYEQYF | TGTGCCAGCAGCCTTCGAAGGGGGCGTAAGTACGAGCAGTACTTC
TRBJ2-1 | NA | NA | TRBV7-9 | CASSLGAFWFF | TGTGCCAGCAGCTTAGGGGCCTTCTGGTTCTTC
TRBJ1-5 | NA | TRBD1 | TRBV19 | CASSRDSSTGGNQPQHF | TGTGCCAGTAGCCGGGACAGTTCTACTGGGGGCAATCAGCCCCAGCATTTT
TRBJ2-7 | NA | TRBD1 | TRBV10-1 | CASSPQGEDYEQYF | TGCGCCAGCAGCCCACAGGGGGAGGATTACGAGCAGTACTTC
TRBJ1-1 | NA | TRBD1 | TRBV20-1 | CSASPGTGVTEAFF | TGCAGTGCTAGTCCCGGGACAGGGGTCACTGAAGCTTTCTTT
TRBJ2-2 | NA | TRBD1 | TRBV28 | CASSGQGVPGELFF | TGTGCCAGTTCTGGACAGGGAGTCCCCGGGGAGCTGTTTTTT
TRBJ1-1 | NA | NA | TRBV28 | CASSMGPGTEAFF | TGTGCCAGCAGTATGGGGCCCGGGACTGAAGCTTTCTTT
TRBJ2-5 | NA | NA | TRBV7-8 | CASSFRQVSQTQYF | TGTGCCAGCAGCTTCAGACAGGTCTCGCAGACCCAGTACTTC
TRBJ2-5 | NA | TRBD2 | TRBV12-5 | CASGLVLADQETQYF | TGTGCTAGTGGTTTGGTACTAGCGGACCAAGAGACCCAGTACTTC
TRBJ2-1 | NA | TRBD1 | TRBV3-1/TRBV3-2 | CASSQGWTGGNEQFF | TGTGCCAGCAGCCAAGGGTGGACAGGGGGCAATGAGCAGTTCTTC
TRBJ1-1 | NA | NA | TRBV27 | CASSLSQGTEAFF | TGTGCCAGCAGTTTATCACAGGGAACTGAAGCTTTCTTT
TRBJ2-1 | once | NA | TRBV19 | CASGRAGAHNEQFF | TGTGCCAGTGGGAGGGCAGGGGCACACAATGAGCAGTTCTTC
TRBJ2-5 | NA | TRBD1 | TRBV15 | CATSRPGQGQETQYF | TGTGCCACCAGCAGACCTGGACAGGGCCAAGAGACCCAGTACTTC
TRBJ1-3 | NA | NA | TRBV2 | CASSVLKQPGNTIYF | TGTGCCAGCAGTGTCTTAAAACAGCCTGGAAACACCATATATTTT
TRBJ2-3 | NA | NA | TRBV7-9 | CASSLFAGSTDTQYF | TGTGCCAGCAGCTTATTCGCGGGTAGCACAGATACGCAGTATTTT
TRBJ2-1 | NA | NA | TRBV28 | CASMPGGYNEQFF | TGTGCCAGCATGCCCGGGGGCTACAATGAGCAGTTCTTC
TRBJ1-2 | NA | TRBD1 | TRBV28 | CASSSTGGGGGYTF | TGTGCCAGCAGTTCCACAGGGGGCGGTGGTGGCTACACCTTC
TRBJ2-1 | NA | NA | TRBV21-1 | CASSSCSGDSYNEQFF | TGTGCCAGCAGCTCCTGTAGCGGGGACTCCTACAATGAGCAGTTCTTC
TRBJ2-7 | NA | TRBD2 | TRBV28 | CASSYSGSRYEQYF | TGTGCCAGCAGTTATAGCGGGAGTAGATACGAGCAGTACTTC
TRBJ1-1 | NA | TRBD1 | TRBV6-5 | CASLRGEGTEAFF | TGTGCCAGCCTCAGGGGGGAAGGAACTGAAGCTTTCTTT
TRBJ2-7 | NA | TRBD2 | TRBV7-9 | CASSSAGGSGRFSYEQYF | TGTGCCAGCAGCTCCGCGGGGGGTAGCGGGAGGTTCTCCTACGAGCAGTACTTC
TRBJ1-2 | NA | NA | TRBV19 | CASSTGRGDGYTF | TGTGCCAGTAGTACCGGACGGGGTGATGGCTACACCTTC
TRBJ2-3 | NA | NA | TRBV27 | CASSLSGQRLYGTDTQYF | TGTGCCAGCAGTTTATCCGGTCAGCGGCTCTATGGGACAGATACGCAGTATTTT
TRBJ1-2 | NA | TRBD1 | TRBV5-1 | CASSLGTGANYGYTF | TGCGCCAGCAGCTTGGGGACAGGGGCTAACTATGGCTACACCTTC
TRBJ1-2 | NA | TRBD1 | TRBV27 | CASSVVGTEIANYGYTF | TGTGCCAGCAGTGTAGTGGGGACAGAGATTGCTAACTATGGCTACACCTTC
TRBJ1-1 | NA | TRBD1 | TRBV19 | CASSRQGADTEAFF | TGTGCCAGTAGCCGACAGGGGGCTGACACTGAAGCTTTCTTT
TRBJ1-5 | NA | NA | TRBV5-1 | CASSPNDSGGPQHF | TGCGCCAGCAGCCCTAATGACTCGGGAGGGCCCCAGCATTTT
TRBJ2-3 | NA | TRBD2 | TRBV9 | CASSPGTSGSLDTQYF | TGTGCCAGCAGCCCCGGGACTAGCGGGAGTCTAGATACGCAGTATTTT